These T cell receptor beta chains were read from a single sample in a study of shared clonotypes between healthy human individuals. Sequenced by immunoSEQ multiplex PCR; TCRdb stores in-frame clones only, minus some. The profile shows more than 550,000 clones, 55% to 80% of them singletons. What was sequenced was memory CD4+ T cells sorted from blood. Receptors originate from a woman under 40 in good health. The CDR3 runs from the conserved cysteine through the conserved F or W. A D gene is named only where the DNA matches it firmly. Where a row states a size, it is once, few, many or the class of an expanded clone; other rows omit it.

clone size: .
J gene: TRBJ2-5
V gene: TRBV7-3
D gene: .
CDR3 DNA: TGTGCCAGCAGCCGAGATTTGACGGAGACCCAGTACTTC
CDR3 protein: CASSRDLTETQYF

clone size: .
J gene: TRBJ2-7
V gene: TRBV5-1
D gene: TRBD1
CDR3 DNA: TGCGCCAGCAGCTTGCCTCGGGACAGCTACGAGCAGTACTTC
CDR3 protein: CASSLPRDSYEQYF

clone size: .
J gene: TRBJ2-1
V gene: TRBV7-9
D gene: .
CDR3 DNA: TGTGCCAGCAGCTTAGGTCTCGGGAACTCCTACAATGAGCAGTTCTTC
CDR3 protein: CASSLGLGNSYNEQFF

clone size: .
J gene: TRBJ2-4
V gene: TRBV7-6
D gene: TRBD1
CDR3 DNA: TGTGCCAGCAGCCCCCAGGACAGGGGAATTCAGTACTTC
CDR3 protein: CASSPQDRGIQYF

clone size: few
J gene: TRBJ2-1
V gene: TRBV7-9
D gene: TRBD2
CDR3 DNA: TGTGCCAGCAGCCCAGACGGGGGGGAATACAATGAGCAGTTCTTC
CDR3 protein: CASSPDGGEYNEQFF

clone size: .
J gene: TRBJ1-6
V gene: TRBV6-5
D gene: .
CDR3 DNA: TGTGCCAGCAGCAGAACAGGTTTCAATTCACCCCTCCACTTT
CDR3 protein: CASSRTGFNSPLHF

clone size: .
J gene: TRBJ2-2
V gene: TRBV6-6
D gene: .
CDR3 DNA: TGTGCCAGCAGTTCACAGGGTAGAGGGGAGCTGTTTTTT
CDR3 protein: CASSSQGRGELFF

clone size: .
J gene: TRBJ2-7
V gene: TRBV4-2
D gene: TRBD2
CDR3 DNA: TGTGCCAGCAGCGAAGCGGGAGAAGGCTACGAGCAGTACTTC
CDR3 protein: CASSEAGEGYEQYF

clone size: .
J gene: TRBJ1-2
V gene: TRBV5-4
D gene: .
CDR3 DNA: TGTGCCAGCAGCTTTACAGGTGGTGGCTACACCTTC
CDR3 protein: CASSFTGGGYTF

clone size: .
J gene: TRBJ1-2
V gene: TRBV18
D gene: TRBD1
CDR3 DNA: TGTGCCAGCTCATTTGACAGGGCGGGCTATGGCTACACCTTC
CDR3 protein: CASSFDRAGYGYTF

clone size: .
J gene: TRBJ1-5
V gene: TRBV19
D gene: .
CDR3 DNA: TGTGCCAGTAGGCCAGATAGCAATCAGCCCCAGCATTTT
CDR3 protein: CASRPDSNQPQHF

clone size: few
J gene: TRBJ1-5
V gene: TRBV2
D gene: .
CDR3 DNA: TGTGCCAGCAAGAGAGGGTGGGCCTCGCCCCAGCATTTT
CDR3 protein: CASKRGWASPQHF

clone size: once
J gene: TRBJ1-4
V gene: TRBV7-9
D gene: .
CDR3 DNA: TGTGCCAGCAGCTTGTTAGGGACTAATGAAAAACTGTTTTTT
CDR3 protein: CASSLLGTNEKLFF

clone size: .
J gene: TRBJ1-3
V gene: TRBV4-1
D gene: .
CDR3 DNA: TGCGCCAGCAGCCCGGACATCCAAGGCGGGCTCTCTGGAAACACCATATATTTT
CDR3 protein: CASSPDIQGGLSGNTIYF

clone size: .
J gene: TRBJ2-1
V gene: TRBV28
D gene: .
CDR3 DNA: TGTGCCAGCAGTTTTATCGGGACAAAGCAGTTCTTC
CDR3 protein: CASSFIGTKQFF

clone size: .
J gene: TRBJ1-2
V gene: TRBV28
D gene: TRBD1
CDR3 DNA: TGTGCCACTTGGGACAGGTACCGCCATGGCTACACCTTC
CDR3 protein: CATWDRYRHGYTF

clone size: .
J gene: TRBJ2-1
V gene: TRBV7-9
D gene: .
CDR3 DNA: TGTGCCAGCAGCCTAGGGCCGAACTTTTGGCCGTCCTACAATGAGCAGTTCTTC
CDR3 protein: CASSLGPNFWPSYNEQFF

clone size: .
J gene: TRBJ2-2
V gene: TRBV5-3
D gene: .
CDR3 DNA: TGTGCCAGTACGGGTTGTTCGAGGACCGGGGAGCTGTTTTTT
CDR3 protein: CASTGCSRTGELFF

clone size: .
J gene: TRBJ2-5
V gene: TRBV11-3
D gene: TRBD1
CDR3 DNA: TGTGCCAGCAGCCTCAACAGGGGGCAAGAGACCCAGTACTTC
CDR3 protein: CASSLNRGQETQYF

clone size: .
J gene: TRBJ2-3
V gene: TRBV21-1
D gene: .
CDR3 DNA: TGTGCCAGCAGCAAAGGTCACTATCCGACGCAGTATTTT
CDR3 protein: CASSKGHYPTQYF

clone size: once
J gene: TRBJ2-1
V gene: TRBV28
D gene: .
CDR3 DNA: TGTGCCAGCAGTTCACCGGGTTCGTACAATGAGCAGTTCTTC
CDR3 protein: CASSSPGSYNEQFF

clone size: .
J gene: TRBJ2-3
V gene: TRBV5-6
D gene: .
CDR3 DNA: TGTGCCAGCAGCTTGTGGGCCTTGGTCCGCACAGATACGCAGTATTTT
CDR3 protein: CASSLWALVRTDTQYF

clone size: few
J gene: TRBJ2-7
V gene: TRBV28
D gene: .
CDR3 DNA: TGTGCCAGCAGTCCCCGGGCAGGGCTCTACGAGCAGTACTTC
CDR3 protein: CASSPRAGLYEQYF

clone size: .
J gene: TRBJ2-7
V gene: TRBV30
D gene: TRBD2
CDR3 DNA: TGTGCCTGGAGTCTAGCGGGAGGCTACGAGCAGTACTTC
CDR3 protein: CAWSLAGGYEQYF

clone size: .
J gene: TRBJ1-2
V gene: TRBV9
D gene: .
CDR3 DNA: TGTGCCAGCAGCGTATACGCCGGGAGGCCCTATGGCTACACCTTC
CDR3 protein: CASSVYAGRPYGYTF

clone size: few
J gene: TRBJ2-1
V gene: TRBV7-9
D gene: .
CDR3 DNA: TGTGCCAGCAGCGTTGACGGAAGGTATCCCTACAATGAGCAGTTCTTC
CDR3 protein: CASSVDGRYPYNEQFF

clone size: few
J gene: TRBJ2-7
V gene: TRBV10-2
D gene: TRBD1
CDR3 DNA: TGCGCCAGCAGGAGACAGGGAGACTCCTACGAGCAGTACTTC
CDR3 protein: CASRRQGDSYEQYF

clone size: once
J gene: TRBJ2-1
V gene: TRBV30
D gene: TRBD2
CDR3 DNA: TGTGCCTGGAGGCTAGCGGGGGGAGATGAGCAGTTCTTC
CDR3 protein: CAWRLAGGDEQFF

clone size: once
J gene: TRBJ1-1
V gene: TRBV30
D gene: .
CDR3 DNA: TGTGCTGGACAGAGGGGTCCCATGAACACTGAAGCTTTCTTT
CDR3 protein: CAGQRGPMNTEAFF

clone size: .
J gene: TRBJ2-7
V gene: TRBV11-2
D gene: .
CDR3 DNA: TGTGCCAGCAGCCAGAGCCGGTTGGAGCAGTACTTC
CDR3 protein: CASSQSRLEQYF

clone size: .
J gene: TRBJ2-3
V gene: TRBV30
D gene: TRBD1
CDR3 DNA: TGTGCCTGGCAGACAGGGGGCCTCGCAGATACGCAGTATTTT
CDR3 protein: CAWQTGGLADTQYF

clone size: .
J gene: TRBJ1-2
V gene: TRBV27
D gene: TRBD1
CDR3 DNA: TGTGCCAGCAGCTTGAACCGGGACAGGGCCCTTGGCTACACCTTC
CDR3 protein: CASSLNRDRALGYTF

clone size: .
J gene: TRBJ2-2
V gene: TRBV27
D gene: .
CDR3 DNA: TGTGCCAGCAAGAGCCAGGGGATTTCGAACACCGGGGAGCTGTTTTTT
CDR3 protein: CASKSQGISNTGELFF

clone size: .
J gene: TRBJ1-2
V gene: TRBV12-2
D gene: .
CDR3 DNA: TGTGCAAGTCGGACCTCAAGCCGCGGGGCCTCATATGGCTACACCTTC
CDR3 protein: CASRTSSRGASYGYTF

clone size: .
J gene: TRBJ1-5
V gene: TRBV28
D gene: .
CDR3 DNA: TGTGCCAGCATGGGCACGAGGTCTGGGAATCAGCCCCAGCATTTT
CDR3 protein: CASMGTRSGNQPQHF

clone size: .
J gene: TRBJ2-5
V gene: TRBV2
D gene: .
CDR3 DNA: TGTGCCAGCAGTGAACAGTCAGGGCAAGCGACCCAGTACTTC
CDR3 protein: CASSEQSGQATQYF

clone size: once
J gene: TRBJ2-1
V gene: TRBV20-1
D gene: .
CDR3 DNA: TGCAGTGCTAGACGTGGCAATGAGCAGTTCTTC
CDR3 protein: CSARRGNEQFF

clone size: once
J gene: TRBJ2-7
V gene: TRBV10-3
D gene: .
CDR3 DNA: TGTGCCATCAGTGAGTCCGGGACGAACTACGAGCAGTACTTC
CDR3 protein: CAISESGTNYEQYF

clone size: .
J gene: TRBJ2-7
V gene: TRBV6-5
D gene: .
CDR3 DNA: TGTGCCAGCAGTTACGTCCTCTACGAGCAGTACTTC
CDR3 protein: CASSYVLYEQYF

clone size: .
J gene: TRBJ2-7
V gene: TRBV20-1
D gene: .
CDR3 DNA: TGCAGTGCTAGGGGGGCCTACGAGCAGTACTTC
CDR3 protein: CSARGAYEQYF

clone size: .
J gene: TRBJ2-6
V gene: TRBV19
D gene: .
CDR3 DNA: TGTGCCAGTAGTATCAGATTTGGGGCATCAGGGGCCAACGTCCTGACTTTC
CDR3 protein: CASSIRFGASGANVLTF

clone size: .
J gene: TRBJ2-1
V gene: TRBV2
D gene: TRBD2
CDR3 DNA: TGTGCCAGCAGTGAACCGGGACTAGCGGCACCAATGATTCAGTTCTTC
CDR3 protein: CASSEPGLAAPMIQFF

clone size: .
J gene: TRBJ1-1
V gene: TRBV6-1
D gene: .
CDR3 DNA: TGTGCCAGCAGTGAAGCCGGAGAGGTGCGGGCTTTCTTT
CDR3 protein: CASSEAGEVRAFF

clone size: .
J gene: TRBJ2-3
V gene: TRBV7-2
D gene: .
CDR3 DNA: TGTGCCAGCAGCTCCAGAGCAGATACGCAGTATTTT
CDR3 protein: CASSSRADTQYF

clone size: .
J gene: TRBJ1-2
V gene: TRBV5-7
D gene: .
CDR3 DNA: TGTGCCAGCAGCTTGGCTCGTGGCTACACCTTC
CDR3 protein: CASSLARGYTF

clone size: .
J gene: TRBJ1-1
V gene: TRBV27
D gene: .
CDR3 DNA: TGTGCCAGCAGGGACCCGGGGAGGAACACTGAAGCTTTCTTT
CDR3 protein: CASRDPGRNTEAFF

clone size: .
J gene: TRBJ2-7
V gene: TRBV6-5
D gene: TRBD2
CDR3 DNA: TGTGCCAGCAGTTTGATCGCTAGCGGGACGGACTACGAGCAGTACTTC
CDR3 protein: CASSLIASGTDYEQYF

clone size: .
J gene: TRBJ2-7
V gene: TRBV6-6
D gene: .
CDR3 DNA: TGTGCCAGCAGCCCTGACAGTTACTACGAGCAGTACTTC
CDR3 protein: CASSPDSYYEQYF

clone size: .
J gene: TRBJ1-5
V gene: TRBV28
D gene: .
CDR3 DNA: TGTGCCAGCAAAAAGACACCGCGAACGAATCAGCCCCAGCATTTT
CDR3 protein: CASKKTPRTNQPQHF

clone size: .
J gene: TRBJ1-5
V gene: TRBV2
D gene: .
CDR3 DNA: TGTGCCAGCAGTGAATGGGGGTTGCACAATCAGCCCCAGCATTTT
CDR3 protein: CASSEWGLHNQPQHF

clone size: .
J gene: TRBJ2-7
V gene: TRBV27
D gene: TRBD1
CDR3 DNA: TGTGCCAGCAGTTTATTTTCAGGGACAGGGGGCTCCCACGAGCAGTACTTC
CDR3 protein: CASSLFSGTGGSHEQYF